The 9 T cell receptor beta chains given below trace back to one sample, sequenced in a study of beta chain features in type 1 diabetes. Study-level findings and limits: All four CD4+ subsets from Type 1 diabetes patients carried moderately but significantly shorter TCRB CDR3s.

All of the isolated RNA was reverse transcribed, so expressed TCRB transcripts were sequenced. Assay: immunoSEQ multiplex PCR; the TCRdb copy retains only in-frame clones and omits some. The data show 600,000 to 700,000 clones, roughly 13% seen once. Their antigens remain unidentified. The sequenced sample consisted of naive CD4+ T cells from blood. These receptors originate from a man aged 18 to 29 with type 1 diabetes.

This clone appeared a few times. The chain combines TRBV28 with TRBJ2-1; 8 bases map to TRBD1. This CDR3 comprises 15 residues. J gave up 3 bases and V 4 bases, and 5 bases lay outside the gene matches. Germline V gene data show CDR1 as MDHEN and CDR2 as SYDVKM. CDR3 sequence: CASSSQGVDYNEQFF. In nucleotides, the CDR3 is TGTGCCAGCAGTTCACAGGGGGTTGACTACAATGAGCAGTTCTTC. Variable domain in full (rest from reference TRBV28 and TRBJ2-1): DVKVTQSSRYLVKRTGEKVFLECVQDMDHENMFWYRQDPGLGLRLIYFSYDVKMKEKGDIPEGYSVSREKKERFSLILESASTNQTSMYLCASSSQGVDYNEQFFGPGTRLTVL.

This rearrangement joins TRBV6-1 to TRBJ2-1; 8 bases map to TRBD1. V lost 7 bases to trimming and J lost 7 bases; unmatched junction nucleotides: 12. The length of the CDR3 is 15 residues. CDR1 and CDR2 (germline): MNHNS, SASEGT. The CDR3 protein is CASNPTGVIRNEQFF. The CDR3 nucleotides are TGTGCCAGCAACCCGACAGGGGTAATTCGGAATGAGCAGTTCTTC.

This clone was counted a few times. CDR3 DNA: TGTGCCAGCAGCTTAGGGTTCGGTGTCGAGCAGTACTTC. Encoded protein: CASSLGFGVEQYF. The gene calls are TRBV7-9 and TRBJ2-7; D is unresolved. This CDR3 is 13 amino acids long. CDR1 SEHNR and CDR2 FQNEAQ come from the germline V gene (reference sequence). The ends were cut back, 1 base at V and 6 bases at J, with 10 bases in the middle.

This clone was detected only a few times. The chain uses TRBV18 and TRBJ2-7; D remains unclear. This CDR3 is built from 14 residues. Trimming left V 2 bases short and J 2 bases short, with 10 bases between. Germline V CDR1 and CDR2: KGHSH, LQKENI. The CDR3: CASSPSYSAYEQYF. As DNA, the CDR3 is TGTGCCAGCTCACCAAGTTACTCAGCCTACGAGCAGTACTTC.

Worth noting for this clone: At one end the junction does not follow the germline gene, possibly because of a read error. CDR3 nucleotide sequence: TGTGCTAGCAGCTTGGACGGTAGCTCCTACAATGAGCAGTTCTTC. Its protein product is CASSLDGSSYNEQFF. V and J are TRBV7-7 and TRBJ2-1; no clear D. This CDR3 is 15 amino acids long. Germline lookup yields CDR1 SSHAT and CDR2 FNYEAQ (reference sequence).

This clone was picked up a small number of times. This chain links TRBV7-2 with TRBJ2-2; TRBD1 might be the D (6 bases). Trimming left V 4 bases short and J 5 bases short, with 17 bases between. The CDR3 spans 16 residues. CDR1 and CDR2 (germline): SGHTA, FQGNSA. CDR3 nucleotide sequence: TGTGCCAGCAGCTCCTTGACAGGTGTGGGGACCGGGGAGCTGTTTTTT. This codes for CASSSLTGVGTGELFF.

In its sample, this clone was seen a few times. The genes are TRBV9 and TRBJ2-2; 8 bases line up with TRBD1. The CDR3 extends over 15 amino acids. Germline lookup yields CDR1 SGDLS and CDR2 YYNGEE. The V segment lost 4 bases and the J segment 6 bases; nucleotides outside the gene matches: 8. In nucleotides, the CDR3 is TGTGCCAGCAGCCCTTGGGACAGGCAGGCCGGGGAGCTGTTTTTT. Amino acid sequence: CASSPWDRQAGELFF. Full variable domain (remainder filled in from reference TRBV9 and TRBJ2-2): DSGVTQTPKHLITATGQRVTLRCSPRSGDLSVYWYQQSLDQGLQFLIQYYNGEERAKGNILERFSAQQFPDLHSELNLSSLELGDSALYFCASSPWDRQAGELFFGEGSRLTVL.

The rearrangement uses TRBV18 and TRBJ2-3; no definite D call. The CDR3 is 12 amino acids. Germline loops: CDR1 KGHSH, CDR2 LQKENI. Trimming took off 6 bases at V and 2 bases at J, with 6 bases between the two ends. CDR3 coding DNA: TGTGCCAGCTCGTCTGTCACAGATACGCAGTATTTT. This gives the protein CASSSVTDTQYF.

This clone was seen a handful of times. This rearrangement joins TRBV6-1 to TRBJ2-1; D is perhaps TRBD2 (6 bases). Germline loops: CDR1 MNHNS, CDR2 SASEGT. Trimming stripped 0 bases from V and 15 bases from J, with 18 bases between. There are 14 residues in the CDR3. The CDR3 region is CASSEAVAGFLGFF. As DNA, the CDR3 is TGTGCCAGCAGTGAAGCTGTCGCGGGGTTCCTGGGGTTCTTC.